This entry lists 19 T cell receptor beta chains sequenced from one sample in a study of blood T cells in healthy people across ages. Sample-barcoded 5' priming and a J-beta primer mix drove a second PCR of 7 to 11 cycles. MiXCR was run by TCRdb on the 5' RACE reads, yielding one entry per CDR3 protein. This sample has some 790,000 distinct CDR3 sequences, with more than 25% found just once. Input material: blood. Source of these receptors: a woman of 80 years or more in good health.

This clonotype was counted many times. This rearrangement joins TRBV7-2 to TRBJ2-5; D unclear. V dropped 5 bases and J dropped 5 bases, with 15 bases sitting between them. The germline V gene encodes CDR1 SGHTA and CDR2 FQGNSA. There are 14 residues in the CDR3. The CDR3 protein is CASSPGSLGETQYF. The CDR3 nucleotides read TGTGCCAGCAGCCCTGGGTCGCTCGGGGAGACCCAGTACTTC.

Remarks on this clonotype: This may stem from a read error, because a much larger clone lies one nucleotide away. The chain employs TRBV21-1 and TRBJ2-7. The J call is uncertain, as TRBJ2-4 better fits the DNA end. TRBV21-1 is listed as a pseudogene. The CDR3 contains 14 residues. CDR3 residues: CASSKVVVKSIQYF. For the CDR3, the DNA is TGTGCCAGCAGCAAGGTGGTCGTCAAAAGCATTCAGTACTTC.

This rearrangement joins TRBV10-2 to TRBJ1-5; D remains ambiguous. Germline V gives CDR1 WSHSY, CDR2 SAAADI. The V end was cut by 0 bases, the J end by 3 bases, with 6 bases between. The CDR3 spans 14 residues. The chain's CDR3 is CASSESGFNQPQHF. The CDR3 nucleotides read TGCGCCAGCAGTGAGTCTGGATTCAATCAGCCCCAGCATTTT.

This CDR3 is CATATGTKNIQYF. CDR3 sequence (DNA): TGTGCCACCGCAACAGGGACCAAAAACATTCAGTACTTC. This sequence joins TRBV6-5 and TRBJ2-4, with a weak D call TRBD1 (6 bases). Germline-derived CDR1 and CDR2 are MNHEY and SVGAGI. Trimming took 10 bases from V and 2 from J, leaving 12 bases between them. The CDR3 consists of 13 residues.

The CDR3 DNA sequence: TGTGCCAGCACCCAGGACAGGCTCTATGGCTACACCTTC. Translating gives CASTQDRLYGYTF. The J gene is TRBJ1-2, the V gene TRBV6-2 or TRBV6-3; 7 nucleotides match TRBD1. V trimming: 7 bases; J trimming: 4 bases; junction bases outside the gene matches: 6. Germline V gene lookup returns CDR1 MNHEY and CDR2 SVGEGT. The CDR3 runs 13 residues.

The sample holds many counts of this clonotype. The chain has TRBV6-2 or TRBV6-3 and TRBJ1-2, with a tentative D call TRBD1 (5 bases). Germline lookup yields CDR1 MNHEY and CDR2 SVGEGT. The CDR3 extends over 15 amino acids. Trimming took off 6 bases at V and 4 bases at J, with 18 bases between the two ends. DNA of the CDR3: TGTGCCAGCAGCCTGCTCCTGGGGACTGCCTATGGCTACACCTTC. Translating it yields CASSLLLGTAYGYTF.

This clonotype was observed a handful of times. The chain links TRBV27 to TRBJ2-5, with 12 bases that match TRBD2. V shed 2 bases, J shed 4 bases, and the junction held 11 bases outside the gene matches. Germline assignment: CDR1 MNHEY and CDR2 SMNVEV (reference sequence). The CDR3 sequence is 18 residues long. The CDR3 nucleotides are TGTGCCAGCAGTTTAAGATCGGCTAGCGGGGGGGCCAGAGAGACCCAGTACTTC. It codes for CASSLRSASGGARETQYF.

The rearrangement uses TRBV12-3 or TRBV12-4 and TRBJ1-2; no definite D call. The CDR3 sequence is 14 residues long. Deletions cut 7 bases from V and 5 bases from J, with 17 bases between. This chain's CDR3 is CASTNPGKRYGYTF. Written as DNA, the CDR3 is TGTGCCAGCACCAACCCAGGAAAACGGTATGGCTACACCTTC.

This clonotype has only a few counts. This may be a read error: a much more frequent sequence differs by one nucleotide. The chain carries TRBV20-1 and TRBJ2-5, with 7 nucleotides matching TRBD1. From germline, CDR1 is DFQATT and CDR2 SNEGSKA (reference sequence). CDR3 length: 13 amino acids. The DNA for the CDR3 is TGTGGGGCCCTAAACAGGGGCCGAGAGACCCAGTACTTC. This codes for CGALNRGRETQYF.

For this clonotype: It may be a read error: a sequence one base away is much more abundant. The V and J genes are TRBV20-1 and TRBJ1-4, with D perhaps TRBD1 (6 bases). Looked up from germline, CDR1 is DFQATT and CDR2 is SNEGSKA (reference sequence). The CDR3 is 14 residues long. As DNA, the CDR3 is TGCAGTGCTAGAGATTCGGGGGCCCCTGAAAAACGGTTTTTT. Encoded protein: CSARDSGAPEKRFF.

This clonotype was observed many times. V and J are TRBV15 and TRBJ2-5; 8 positions match TRBD2. V dropped 4 bases and J dropped 2; count of bases not matched to a gene: 9. Germline V CDR1 and CDR2: LNHNV, YYDKDF (reference sequence). The CDR3 runs to 16 residues. For the CDR3, the DNA is TGTGCCACCAGCATCAGTCGGGGGGGCGGACAAGAGACCCAGTACTTC. Translation: CATSISRGGGQETQYF.

There are many counts of this clonotype. The chain links TRBV3-1 to TRBJ1-2; D is ambiguous. The CDR3 extends over 11 amino acids. The germline V gene encodes CDR1 LGHDT and CDR2 YNNKEL (reference sequence). Trimming cost V 0 bases and J 8 bases, with 4 bases left between them. The CDR3 loop reads CASSQDFGYTF. CDR3 sequence (DNA): TGTGCCAGCAGCCAAGATTTCGGCTACACCTTC.

Concerning this clonotype: A much larger clone differs from this one at a single base, so this may be a read error. CDR3: CASNYIRGGEQYF. DNA for the CDR3: TGTGCCAGCAACTACATAAGGGGAGGTGAGCAGTACTTC. The chain recombines TRBV6-2 or TRBV6-3 with TRBJ2-7; TRBD2 is a possible D gene (6 bases). This CDR3 region has 13 residues. V was shortened by 7 bases and J by 7 bases, with 17 bases between the two germline ends. CDR1 is MNHEY, CDR2 SVGEGT, per germline.

The rearrangement joins TRBV20-1 to TRBJ2-1, with D possibly matching TRBD1 (5 bases). CDR1 DFQATT and CDR2 SNEGSKA come from the germline V gene (reference sequence). The CDR3 is 14 amino acids. V was shortened by 5 bases and J by 8 bases, with 19 bases between the two germline ends. The CDR3: CSADLGLPKDEQFF. CDR3 in DNA: TGCAGTGCTGATTTGGGGCTCCCTAAGGATGAGCAGTTCTTC.

Note on this clonotype: Given a much more abundant clone one base away, this may be a read error. The chain has TRBV5-1 and TRBJ2-5; 11 nucleotides agree with TRBD2. CDR3 length: 15 residues. V shed 2 bases, J shed 5 bases, and the junction held 5 bases outside the gene matches. Per the germline V gene, CDR1 is SGHRS and CDR2 is YFSETQ. CDR3 in DNA: TGCGCCAGCAGCTTTACAACTAGCGGGAGTGAGACCCAGTACTTC. Protein sequence: CASSFTTSGSETQYF.

This clonotype has at least ten counts. The genes are TRBV20-1 and TRBJ2-3, with a tentative D call TRBD2 (6 bases). This CDR3 has 15 amino acids. V was pared by 1 base and J by 3 bases, with 14 bases between. Germline V gene sequence: CDR1 DFQATT, CDR2 SNEGSKA (reference sequence). The CDR3: CSARVRAGRTDTQYF. The CDR3 DNA follows: TGCAGTGCTAGAGTCCGCGCGGGGCGGACAGATACGCAGTATTTT.

This clonotype was picked up many times. This sequence joins TRBV6-1 and TRBJ2-5, with TRBD2 as a possible D gene (5 bases). Trimming pared 3 bases from V and 5 bases from J, leaving 10 bases between. The CDR3 loop spans 13 amino acids. Per the germline V gene, CDR1 is MNHNS and CDR2 is SASEGT. CDR3 protein: CASSERVWETQYF. The CDR3 nucleotides are TGTGCCAGCAGTGAGAGGGTGTGGGAGACCCAGTACTTC.

The rearrangement uses TRBV7-2 and TRBJ2-7; 7 nucleotides match TRBD2. Germline CDR1 reads SGHTA; CDR2 reads FQGNSA. The CDR3 runs to 15 residues. The V segment lost 4 bases and the J segment 2 bases; nucleotides outside the gene matches: 8. The CDR3 DNA follows: TGTGCCAGCAGCTCGGGGTGGGGACTAACCTACGAGCAGTACTTC. Residues: CASSSGWGLTYEQYF.

This clonotype was seen repeatedly, ten times or more. The chain recombines TRBV25-1 with TRBJ2-7; TRBD2 might be the D (6 bases). Germline assignment: CDR1 MGHDK and CDR2 SYGVNS. The CDR3 is 15 residues long. The V end was cut by 5 bases, the J end by 1 base, with 15 bases between. DNA for the CDR3: TGTGCCAGCAGTCCCCACAGAGCGGGTTCCTACGAGCAGTACTTC. It is translated as CASSPHRAGSYEQYF.